The source of this T cell receptor beta chain is a study of T cell repertoires in cytomegalovirus infection. Trimming removed 2 bases from V and 5 bases from J; junction bases left unmatched: 3. This CDR3 has 14 amino acids. The germline V gene has CDR1 MNHNY and CDR2 SVGAGI (reference sequence). This clonotype occurred a few times. As yet, its antigen is unknown. One entry per CDR3 protein, called by TCRdb with MiXCR from the reads. In the table there are more than 65,000 distinct CDR3 sequences, more than 40% of which are singletons. The sequencing used CD8+ T cells from cultured PBMCs, collected from culture after CMV antigen stimulation. The chain links TRBV6-6 to TRBJ1-1; 9 bases are a match to TRBD1. The receptor comes from a human donor in good health (CMV status not recorded). Some clones in this sample may be carry-over from other donors' samples. In nucleotides, the CDR3 is TGTGCCAGCAGTTACGCCGGGACAGGGACTGAAGCTTTCTTT. Its protein product is CASSYAGTGTEAFF.